This record concerns one TCR beta chain sequence. Its binding antigen is unknown. No much larger clone is present one base from it, and per-base qualities are unavailable. Relative to germline, V is 5 bases shorter and J is 12 bases shorter, with 26 bases between their ends. From cysteine to phenylalanine, the CDR3 is 16 amino acids long. Left in the record is the CDR3 DNA by itself, 48 bases read in frame from the first base. The germline V gene provides CDR1 SGHAT and CDR2 FQNNGV. This entry belongs to a study of cytomegalovirus exposure and HLA in healthy donors (dated by TCRdb to about 2017). Turning to the overall study: An earlier analysis of approximately 600 of the donors reported approximately 300 Gb of sequence data and some 120 million unique TCR beta sequences from about 200 million T cells. About 310 gigabases of sequencing data and approximately 80 million unique TCR sequences were included in an early release covering around 600 HLA-typed donors. Among the roughly 400 genotyped donors, around 81% belonged to the genetic ancestry cluster associated with self-reported Caucasian donors. The study aimed to test whether cataloging public T cell receptors could reveal signatures of past pathogen exposure. The study used immunosequencing to profile the T cell repertoires of more than 650 subjects and linked those repertoires to cytomegalovirus serostatus. Besides the first cohort of around 670 subjects, a separate validation cohort made up of 90 to 150 different subjects was used. The study combined high-throughput TCR immunosequencing, statistical association of individual TCRs with disease status, and machine learning to predict cytomegalovirus infection status. A later analysis re-analyzed previously published TCR beta repertoires from about 730 donors and added high-resolution HLA genotyping to study TCR occurrence patterns. The later analysis used no new phenotypic data to find candidate immune exposures, relying instead on TCR beta sequences and their occurrence across donors. An earlier analysis of approximately 580 of the donors used high-throughput TCR beta sequencing to judge whether each TCR beta V gene segment behaved as functional or pseudogenic. Donor age, sex, ethnicity and CMV serostatus were collected together with the repertoire data. In a later genetic analysis, genome-wide SNP genotypes for about 60% of the 666 donors were used, and that subset was treated as a discovery cohort. All discovery cohort repertoires had been generated on a single sequencing platform. HLA typing included class I and class II loci at four-digit resolution. Typing coverage varied by locus: about 629-640 donors for A, B, C, DRB1 and DQB1; approximately 500 for DQA1; over 600 for DPA1; roughly 470 for DPB1. A handful of DR-DQ haplotypes were handled as single units for association and clustering because linkage in the cohort was strong. On average, roughly 250,000 unique TCR beta nucleotide sequences were sequenced per donor among 300 to 500 genotyped donors of the cohort, with around 19% of those sequences being non-productive. What the research found in general, with its limitations: This cohort had only TCR beta chains sequenced, and the lack of alpha or paired-chain data limited which features could be detected. The authors suggested that the approach could potentially be extended to other disease states and immunological phenotypes. Most CMV-associated TCR beta chains appeared to be HLA-restricted in a later analysis, and the HLA associations seemed to be driven largely by CMV exposure. In vitro tests confirmed that three of the cytomegalovirus-associated TCR beta chains recognize cytomegalovirus antigens. While some public TCRs were present in many individuals, most TCR sequences turned up only very rarely across donors. Because the 87-base-pair reads could not distinguish some IMGT-functional V segments, including TRBV6-2 and TRBV6-3, those segments were excluded. Assigning TCR associations to individual alleles was difficult when HLA alleles, especially DR and DQ, strongly co-occurred. In a later analysis, HLA-associated TCR beta chains showed more clonal expansion and lower generation probabilities than non-associated chains that were equally common. A cluster of highly shared sequence variants was judged likely to be a technical artifact of the sequencing pipeline. Linkage disequilibrium might explain the correlated functional status among segregating V segments, but an unknown experimental factor could not be ruled out. A later analysis associated about 18,000 TCR beta sequences with specific HLA alleles at a false discovery rate of 0.05. The study gave a list of more than 150 TCR beta chains associated with cytomegalovirus. For the cohort, immune exposure information was limited to CMV serostatus. According to a later analysis, parvovirus B19, influenza, CMV and Epstein-Barr virus appeared linked to several top co-occurrence clusters. In a later genetic analysis, fewer N-insertions in productive TCRs were reported among donors in an Asian-associated ancestry cluster than the approximately 670-donor mean. In both the original and validation cohorts, the classifier was reported to diagnose cytomegalovirus status with high specificity and sensitivity. A further reported finding was that TCR beta sequences accurately predicted the HLA-A and HLA-B alleles for most subjects in the first cohort. Because HLA typing was missing for some donors at each locus, association tests included only the typed subset. Presence/absence analyses assumed roughly uniform sequencing depth across donors, an assumption that may not hold. In an earlier analysis of roughly 500 of the donors, most TCR beta V segments appeared in productive rearrangements about 87% or about 30% of the time, broadly matching IMGT annotations. Because counts were too low, about 15 rarely observed V segments, including chromosome 9 orphons, were left out of the earlier analysis of approximately 500 of the donors. In a later analysis, the rate of TCR association differed among HLA loci, with DRB1 alleles having the most associated TCRs and HLA-C alleles having the fewest. An association between a missense DCLRE1C variant and V-gene and J-gene trimming of TCR beta chains was found in a later genetic analysis and replicated in an independent cohort.

Library method: the immunoSEQ multiplex PCR assay. A mixture of 60 forward primers for TCR Vbeta segments and 13 reverse primers for TCR Jbeta segments was used in the multiplex PCR. The CDR3 region of rearranged TCR beta genes was amplified from genomic DNA by a multiplex PCR assay. On the Illumina HiSeq System, the amplified TCR beta libraries were sequenced as 87-base-pair reads. Per the source publication's procedure: A later analysis counted about 76 million unique TCR beta chains across the 650 to 700 repertoires, and 9 million to 14 million of these chains were shared by at least two donors. To remove PCR and sequencing errors, raw reads were error-corrected and collapsed into unique sequences using a nearest-neighbor algorithm that merged closely related sequences. Alignment of CDR3 sequences to IMGT reference sequences was used to assign V, D and J gene segments. For a sequence to be retained, a match of at least six nucleotides was required to both a V gene segment and a J gene segment. Rearrangements were called productive when the CDR3 lacked stop codons and stayed in frame with V and J; all others were non-productive. CDR3 was defined by IMGT convention, running from the second conserved V-encoded cysteine to the conserved J-encoded phenylalanine. In an earlier analysis of 587 of the donors, sequences lacking an unambiguous match to a single V gene segment were excluded. An earlier analysis of 587 of the donors classified V segments as functional when productive rearrangements were above 56.7% and as segregating when the standard deviation between donors was above 5%. A statistical classification framework was built to diagnose cytomegalovirus status from the catalog of TCR beta chain sequences. V and J gene assignment, in a later analysis, came from comparing TCR nucleotide sequences with IMGT/GENE-DB human TR gene sequences. A later analysis assigned CDR3 sequences and most-parsimonious VDJ recombination scenarios with the TCRdist pipeline. In a later analysis, each TCR beta chain was defined by its CDR3 amino acid sequence together with its V-gene family, and reads without a unique V-gene family were excluded. A later analysis removed 550 to 700 highly shared, low-generation-probability nucleotide sequences to deal with suspected cross-contamination and a sequencing artifact. For each public chain, a later analysis derived a clonal expansion index from normalized ranks of inferred template counts within each repertoire. In a later analysis, generation probabilities were computed using a VDJ recombination model fitted to out-of-frame rearrangements, and the results were checked against IGoR. In a later analysis, TCR-TCR, TCR-HLA and TCR-CMV co-occurrence was scored with hypergeometric tests, and a repertoire-size bias correction was applied to TCR pairs. To estimate false discovery rates, a later analysis permuted the HLA or CMV assignments 20 times. In a later analysis, co-occurring TCRs were grouped using DBSCAN, and TCRdist sequence similarity was added for clustering within HLA-allele-positive subsets. Repertoires with fewer than 30,000 or more than 120,000 public chains, plus five repertoires with anomalous nucleotide sharing, were excluded from co-occurrence clustering. TCRdb limited this immuneACCESS table to in-frame rearrangements with V and J called. A share of clones is missing; checked studies link under half to unresolved V genes, and the rest is unexplained. V, J and clone size are taken as reported in that table, and D and trimming were inferred from the DNA itself. The sample data list 150,000 or so clones, and more than 60% of these were observed just once. The ten top clones hold 3% to 3.5% of the sample.

The cohort comprised some 730 healthy bone marrow donors. Cohort members were all nominally healthy when sampled, although unrecorded immune exposures were likely present. The donor was CMV seropositive and belonged to the group of 250 to 300 seropositive cohort members. A peripheral blood sample was collected from each donor, and TCR beta sequencing was performed on peripheral blood mononuclear cells. The Qiagen DNeasy Blood Extraction Kit was used to extract genomic DNA from the blood cell samples. The sequence was obtained from a woman between 45 and 60 years old in good health and CMV-seropositive. The sequence is built from TRBV11-2 and TRBJ2-1, with TRBD2 perhaps the D gene, on 7 matching bases. The material sequenced was PBMCs. CDR3 sequence: CASSMDGGGPLGLQFF. The nucleotide sequence is TGTGCCAGCAGCATGGACGGCGGGGGCCCCTTGGGATTGCAGTTCTTC.